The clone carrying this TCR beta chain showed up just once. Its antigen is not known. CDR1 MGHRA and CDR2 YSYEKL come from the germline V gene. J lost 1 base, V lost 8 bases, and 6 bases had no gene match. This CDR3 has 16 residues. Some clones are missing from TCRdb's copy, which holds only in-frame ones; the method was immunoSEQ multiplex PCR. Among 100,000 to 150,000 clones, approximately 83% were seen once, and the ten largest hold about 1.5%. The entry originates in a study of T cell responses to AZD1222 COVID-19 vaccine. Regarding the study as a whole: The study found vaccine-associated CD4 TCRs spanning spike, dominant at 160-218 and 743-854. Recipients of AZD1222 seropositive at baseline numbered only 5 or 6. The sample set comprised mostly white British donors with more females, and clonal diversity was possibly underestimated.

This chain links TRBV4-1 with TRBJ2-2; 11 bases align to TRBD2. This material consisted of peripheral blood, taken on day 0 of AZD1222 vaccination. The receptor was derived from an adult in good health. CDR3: CASGRGLAGNTGELFF. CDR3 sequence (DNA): TGCGCCAGCGGTCGAGGACTAGCGGGGAACACCGGGGAGCTGTTTTTT.